Each of the 27 T cell receptor beta chains below was sequenced from the same sample in a study of long-term antiretroviral therapy in people with HIV. Survey level was the resolution at which the v3.0 immunoSEQ assay ran. Profiling relied on immunoSEQ multiplex PCR, and the TCRdb table lists in-frame clones only, not all of them. The table lists 15,000 to 20,000 clones, over 75% of them singletons. Sequenced here: unsorted PBMCs, sampled 4.2 years after starting antiretroviral therapy. The receptors here all came from a man between 50 and 59 years old with HIV.

The J gene is TRBJ2-7, the V gene TRBV4-1; 7 nucleotides align to TRBD1. Germline V gene data show CDR1 as MGHRA and CDR2 as YSYEKL. The CDR3 is 14 residues long. The V and J ends lost 1 base and 5 bases, in that order; junction bases with no gene match: 5. The CDR3 region is CASSQGTGRDEQYF. As DNA, the CDR3 is TGCGCCAGCAGCCAAGGGACAGGCCGAGACGAGCAGTACTTC.

The chain uses TRBV7-9 and TRBJ1-1; 9 bases are shared with TRBD1. There are 15 residues in the CDR3. After removal of 2 bases from V and 2 bases from J, the junction contained 3 bases not matched to a gene. Germline V lookup: CDR1 SEHNR, CDR2 FQNEAQ (reference sequence). CDR3 protein: CASSLTGGFNTEAFF. The CDR3 bases are TGTGCCAGCAGCTTAACAGGGGGCTTCAACACTGAAGCTTTCTTT. The full variable domain, its missing parts supplied by reference TRBV7-9 and TRBJ1-1, is DTGVSQNPRHKITKRGQNVTFRCDPISEHNRLYWYRQTLGQGPEFLTYFQNEAQLEKSRLLSDRFSAERPKGSFSTLEIQRTEQGDSAMYLCASSLTGGFNTEAFFGQGTRLTVV.

The rearrangement links TRBV6-1 to TRBJ2-3; D is possibly TRBD1 (5 bases). CDR3 length equals 15 residues. Germline loops: CDR1 MNHNS, CDR2 SASEGT. V was trimmed by 1 base and J by 2 bases, leaving 10 bases between them. The CDR3 coding sequence is TGTGCCAGCAGTGAAGTCGGCAGGGTCACAGATACGCAGTATTTT. It is translated as CASSEVGRVTDTQYF.

CDR3 amino acids: CASSEYSGGPYEQYF. CDR3 DNA: TGTGCCAGCAGTGAATATAGCGGGGGGCCTTACGAGCAGTACTTC. The chain links TRBV6-1 to TRBJ2-7; the match to TRBD2 covers 10 bases. With V trimmed by 2 bases and J by 4 bases, 5 bases remained unmatched. Germline CDR1 MNHNS, CDR2 SASEGT. The CDR3 covers 15 residues.

The genes are TRBV18 and TRBJ1-5; D remains ambiguous. V lost 2 bases and J 2 bases, leaving 4 bases between the germline ends. The CDR3 is 13 residues long. Germline CDR1 reads KGHSH; CDR2 reads LQKENI. The chain's CDR3 is CASSPGGNQPQHF. The DNA for the CDR3 is TGTGCCAGCTCACCAGGGGGCAATCAGCCCCAGCATTTT.

The rearrangement links TRBV15 to TRBJ1-4; possibly TRBD1 for D (6 bases). This CDR3 region has 14 residues. In germline, CDR1 is LNHNV, CDR2 YYDKDF (reference sequence). V lost 3 bases, J lost 5 bases, and 10 bases lay in between. CDR3 DNA: TGTGCCACCAGCAGTGCAGGGACAAATGAAAAACTGTTTTTT. Protein sequence: CATSSAGTNEKLFF.

V is TRBV18 and J is TRBJ2-5; D is unresolved. The germline V gene encodes CDR1 KGHSH and CDR2 LQKENI. The CDR3 runs to 13 residues. V was shortened by 3 bases and J by 2 bases, with 7 bases between the two germline ends. The CDR3 region is CASSPRLQETQYF. The CDR3 DNA follows: TGTGCCAGCTCACCGAGGCTACAAGAGACCCAGTACTTC. Full variable domain (remainder filled in from reference TRBV18 and TRBJ2-5): NAGVMQNPRHLVRRRGQEARLRCSPMKGHSHVYWYRQLPEEGLKFMVYLQKENIIDESGMPKERFSAEFPKEGPSILRIQQVVRGDSAAYFCASSPRLQETQYFGPGTRLLVL.

This clone is a singleton in its sample. The V gene is TRBV10-2, the J gene TRBJ2-7, with D possibly being TRBD1 (6 bases). From germline, CDR1 is WSHSY and CDR2 SAAADI. V gave up 3 bases and J gave up 1 base, with 13 bases separating them. CDR3 length equals 15 residues. The CDR3 region has the DNA TGCGCCAGCAGTGACCCAACGACAGGTTCCTACGAGCAGTACTTC. Translation: CASSDPTTGSYEQYF.

The chain recombines TRBV7-2 with TRBJ2-2; 8 nucleotides agree with TRBD1. Trimming cost V 5 bases and J 4 bases; bases outside gene matches: 6. The CDR3 covers 15 residues. In germline, CDR1 is SGHTA, CDR2 FQGNSA. The CDR3 DNA sequence: TGTGCCAGCAGCGCGGACAGGGCGAGCACCGGGGAGCTGTTTTTT. Encoded protein: CASSADRASTGELFF.

V and J are TRBV14 and TRBJ2-3; D perhaps matches TRBD2 (5 bases). Germline CDR1 SGHDN, CDR2 FVKESK. The V gene lost 1 base and the J gene lost 7 bases, with 6 bases spanning the gap. This CDR3 comprises 12 residues. The CDR3 sequence: CASSQVAHTQYF. Written as DNA, the CDR3 is TGTGCCAGCAGCCAAGTAGCGCATACGCAGTATTTT.

The rearrangement links TRBV25-1 to TRBJ1-3, with D uncertain. Germline loops: CDR1 MGHDK, CDR2 SYGVNS. The CDR3 is 13 residues long. The V gene lost 9 bases and the J gene lost 0 bases, with 9 bases spanning the gap. The CDR3 spells CASARSSGNTIYF. DNA for the CDR3: TGTGCCAGTGCCCGAAGCTCTGGAAACACCATATATTTT.

V is TRBV5-5 and J is TRBJ2-1; 7 nucleotides line up with TRBD1. CDR1 is SGHKS, CDR2 YYEKEE, per germline (reference sequence). J lost 4 bases, V lost 5 bases, and 9 bases had no gene match. There are 15 residues in the CDR3. Here the CDR3 reads CASSPVGTAYNEQFF. DNA of the CDR3: TGTGCCAGCAGTCCTGTGGGGACAGCATACAATGAGCAGTTCTTC.

This chain uses TRBV9 with TRBJ1-3, with TRBD1 matching 9 bases. CDR1 is SGDLS, CDR2 YYNGEE, per germline. With V trimmed by 5 bases and J by 3 bases, 9 bases remained unmatched. The CDR3 consists of 16 residues. The CDR3 reads CASRAITGGSGNTIYF. The DNA of the CDR3 is TGTGCCAGCAGGGCAATAACAGGGGGCAGTGGAAACACCATATATTTT. Looking up the rest from reference TRBV9 and TRBJ1-3 gives the full variable domain: DSGVTQTPKHLITATGQRVTLRCSPRSGDLSVYWYQQSLDQGLQFLIQYYNGEERAKGNILERFSAQQFPDLHSELNLSSLELGDSALYFCASRAITGGSGNTIYFGEGSWLTVV.

The V call is TRBV14, the J call TRBJ1-4, with D perhaps TRBD1 (5 bases). CDR3 length: 16 amino acids. Per the germline V gene, CDR1 is SGHDN and CDR2 is FVKESK. V shed 2 bases and J shed 7 bases, with 17 bases lying between them. Here the CDR3 reads CASSQTTAGWSEKLFF. In DNA, the CDR3 is TGTGCCAGCAGCCAAACTACGGCAGGGTGGAGTGAAAAACTGTTTTTT.

The CDR3, as DNA: TGTGCCAGCAGCCGGGGACTAGCGGGGATGTACAATGAGCAGTTCTTC. Translated: CASSRGLAGMYNEQFF. The chain joins TRBV5-4 to TRBJ2-1, with 13 bases aligning to TRBD2. V trimming: 4 bases; J trimming: 4 bases; junction bases outside the gene matches: 5. Germline assignment: CDR1 SGHNT and CDR2 YYREEE (reference sequence). The CDR3 sequence is 16 residues long.

This chain links TRBV10-2 with TRBJ2-7; maybe TRBD1 (6 bases). The germline V gene encodes CDR1 WSHSY and CDR2 SAAADI. The CDR3 totals 14 residues. The V end lost 6 bases, the J end lost 3 bases, and 15 bases lay between the germline ends. CDR3 residues: CASRLGHPSYEQYF. The CDR3 region has the DNA TGCGCCAGCAGGCTGGGACATCCCAGCTACGAGCAGTACTTC.

The chain employs TRBV2 and TRBJ2-7; D gene uncertain. Germline assignment: CDR1 SNHLY and CDR2 FYNNEI. Trimming pared 0 bases from V and 7 bases from J, leaving 10 bases between. This CDR3 comprises 13 residues. The chain's CDR3 is CASSEALWVEQYF. DNA of the CDR3: TGTGCCAGCAGTGAAGCGCTGTGGGTGGAGCAGTACTTC. The entire variable domain, with the rest obtained from reference TRBV2 and TRBJ2-7, is as follows: EPEVTQTPSHQVTQMGQEVILRCVPISNHLYFYWYRQILGQKVEFLVSFYNNEISEKSEIFDDQFSVERPDGSNFTLKIRSTKLEDSAMYFCASSEALWVEQYFGPGTRLTVT.

The gene calls are TRBV6-4 and TRBJ2-2; D is unresolved. CDR3 length equals 15 residues. The germline V gene has CDR1 MRHNA and CDR2 SNTAGT. Trimming took 3 bases from V and 2 from J, leaving 10 bases between them. CDR3 residues: CASSEGWGNTGELFF. The CDR3 DNA reads TGTGCCAGCAGTGAGGGATGGGGAAACACCGGGGAGCTGTTTTTT.

The rearrangement uses TRBV28 and TRBJ2-1, with a possible D match to TRBD2 (6 bases). V was clipped by 5 bases and J by 9 bases, with 14 bases between them. The CDR3 sequence is 13 residues long. Germline lookup yields CDR1 MDHEN and CDR2 SYDVKM. This CDR3 reads CASSPRDRSEQFF. The CDR3 region has the DNA TGTGCCAGCAGTCCGCGGGACCGCAGTGAGCAGTTCTTC.

V usage is TRBV19 and J usage is TRBJ2-3, with 8 bases fitting TRBD2. CDR3 size: 16 residues. J was trimmed by 3 bases and V by 0 bases; bases with no gene match: 5. In germline, CDR1 is LNHDA, CDR2 SQIVND (reference sequence). The CDR3 coding sequence is TGTGCCAGTAGTATAGAACACGGGGGGGCGACAGATACGCAGTATTTT. Translation gives CASSIEHGGATDTQYF.

The chain uses TRBV7-2 and TRBJ1-4, with 9 bases aligning to TRBD1. There are 17 residues in the CDR3. Unmatched junction bases numbered 17, after V lost 5 bases and J lost 10 bases. The germline CDR1 and CDR2 sequences are SGHTA and FQGNSA. The CDR3: CASSQPLDRGNVGKLFF. Written as DNA, the CDR3 is TGTGCCAGCAGCCAGCCCTTGGACAGGGGAAATGTAGGAAAACTGTTTTTT.

The genes are TRBV13 and TRBJ2-3; 8 nucleotides line up with TRBD2. V shed 4 bases, J shed 7 bases, and the junction held 10 bases outside the gene matches. In germline, CDR1 is PRHDT, CDR2 FYEKMQ (reference sequence). The CDR3 consists of 15 residues. The CDR3 nucleotides read TGTGCCAGCAGCTCCGGGACTAGAGGGCGGCATACGCAGTATTTT. Translation: CASSSGTRGRHTQYF.

The chain uses TRBV6-1 and TRBJ1-4; TRBD1 agrees at 8 bases. The V gene end was trimmed by 3 bases and the J gene end by 4 bases; junction bases not matched to a gene: 1. The germline gives CDR1 MNHNS, CDR2 SASEGT. CDR3 size: 14 residues. CDR3 in DNA: TGTGCCAGCAGTGACGACAGGGGTAATGAAAAACTGTTTTTT. It specifies CASSDDRGNEKLFF.

The genes are TRBV5-4 and TRBJ2-3, with D unresolved. Germline CDR1 and CDR2: SGHNT and YYREEE (reference sequence). CDR3 size: 14 residues. V was pared by 4 bases and J by 3 bases, with 12 bases between. CDR3 amino acids: CASSPRYGTDTQYF. In nucleotides, the CDR3 is TGTGCCAGCAGCCCTAGGTACGGTACAGATACGCAGTATTTT.

This clone has only a few counts. The chain joins TRBV5-1 to TRBJ2-2, with unresolved D. The length of the CDR3 is 13 residues. The germline gives CDR1 SGHRS, CDR2 YFSETQ. Trimming pared 4 bases from V and 6 bases from J, leaving 10 bases between. CDR3 nucleotides: TGCGCCAGCAGCGTAAAGGACCCCGGGGAGCTGTTTTTT. Translating it yields CASSVKDPGELFF.

The J gene is TRBJ2-6, the V gene TRBV7-5; TRBD1 is the table's D call and was not checked against the DNA. TRBV7-5 is a pseudogene locus. The length of the CDR3 is 16 residues. The CDR3 sequence is CARSASRQSRANVLTF. CDR3 sequence (DNA): TGTGCCAGAAGTGCGAGTAGACAAAGTCGGGCCAACGTCCTGACTTTC.

CDR3 DNA sequence: TGTGCCAGCAGCGCCGGACAGCCCCCAGTGGCTGAAGCTTTCTTT. Protein product: CASSAGQPPVAEAFF. The chain combines TRBV9 with TRBJ1-1; D perhaps matches TRBD1 (6 bases). V shed 3 bases and J shed 6 bases, with 18 bases lying between them. The CDR3 covers 15 residues. Germline V gene sequence: CDR1 SGDLS, CDR2 YYNGEE.